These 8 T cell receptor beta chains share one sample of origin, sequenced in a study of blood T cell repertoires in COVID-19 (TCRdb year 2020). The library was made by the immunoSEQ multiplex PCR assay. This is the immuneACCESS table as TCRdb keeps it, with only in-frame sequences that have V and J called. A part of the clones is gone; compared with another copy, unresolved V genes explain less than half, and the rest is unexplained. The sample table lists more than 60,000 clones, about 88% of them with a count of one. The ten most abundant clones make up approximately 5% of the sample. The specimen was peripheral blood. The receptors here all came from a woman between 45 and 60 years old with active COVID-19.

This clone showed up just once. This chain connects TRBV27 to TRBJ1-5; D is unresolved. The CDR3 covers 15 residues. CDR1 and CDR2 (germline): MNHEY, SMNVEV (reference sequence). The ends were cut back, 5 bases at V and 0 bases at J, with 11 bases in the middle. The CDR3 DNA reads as TGTGCCAGCAGTCCCCTTACAGATAGCAATCAGCCCCAGCATTTT. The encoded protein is CASSPLTDSNQPQHF.

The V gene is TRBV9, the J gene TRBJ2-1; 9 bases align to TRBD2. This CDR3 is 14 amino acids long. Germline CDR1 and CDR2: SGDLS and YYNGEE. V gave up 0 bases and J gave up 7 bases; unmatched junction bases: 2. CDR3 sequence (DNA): TGTGCCAGCAGCGTAGATAGCGGGAGTAATGAGCAGTTCTTC. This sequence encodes CASSVDSGSNEQFF.

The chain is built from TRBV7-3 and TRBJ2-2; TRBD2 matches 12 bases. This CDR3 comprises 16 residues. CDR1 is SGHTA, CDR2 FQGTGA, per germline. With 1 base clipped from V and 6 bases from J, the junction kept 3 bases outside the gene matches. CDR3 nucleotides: TGTGCCAGCAGCTTAAGGACTAGCGGGATCCCCGGGGAGCTGTTTTTT. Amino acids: CASSLRTSGIPGELFF. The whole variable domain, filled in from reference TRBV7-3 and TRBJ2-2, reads GAGVSQTPSNKVTEKGKYVELRCDPISGHTALYWYRQSLGQGPEFLIYFQGTGAADDSGLPNDRFFAVRPEGSVSTLKIQRTERGDSAVYLCASSLRTSGIPGELFFGEGSRLTVL.

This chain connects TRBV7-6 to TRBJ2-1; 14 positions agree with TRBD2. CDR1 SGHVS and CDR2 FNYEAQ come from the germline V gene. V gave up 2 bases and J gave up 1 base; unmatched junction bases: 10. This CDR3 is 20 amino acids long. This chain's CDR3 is CASSLSVGTSGRRSYNEQFF. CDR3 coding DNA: TGTGCCAGCAGCTTATCGGTTGGGACTAGCGGGAGAAGATCCTACAATGAGCAGTTCTTC.

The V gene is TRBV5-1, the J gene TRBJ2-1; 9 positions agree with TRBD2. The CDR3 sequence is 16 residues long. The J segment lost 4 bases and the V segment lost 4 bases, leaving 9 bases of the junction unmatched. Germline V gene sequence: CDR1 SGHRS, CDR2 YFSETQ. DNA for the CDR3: TGCGCCAGCAGCCCCATAGCGGGAGAGGGGTACAATGAGCAGTTCTTC. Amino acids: CASSPIAGEGYNEQFF.

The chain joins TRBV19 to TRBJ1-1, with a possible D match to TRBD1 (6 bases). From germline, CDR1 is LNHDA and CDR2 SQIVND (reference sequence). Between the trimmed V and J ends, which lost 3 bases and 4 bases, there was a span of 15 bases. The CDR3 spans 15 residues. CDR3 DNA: TGTGCCAGTAGTATTGAGTACAGGGCGACCACTGAAGCTTTCTTT. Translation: CASSIEYRATTEAFF.

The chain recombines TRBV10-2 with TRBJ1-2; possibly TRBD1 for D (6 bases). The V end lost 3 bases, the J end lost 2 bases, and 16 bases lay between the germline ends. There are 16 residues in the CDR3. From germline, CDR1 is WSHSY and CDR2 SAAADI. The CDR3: CASSEPRQAGNYGYTF. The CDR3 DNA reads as TGCGCCAGCAGTGAACCCCGACAGGCTGGGAACTATGGCTACACCTTC.

The CDR3 DNA follows: TGTGCCAGCAGTTACTCTTCAGGGGCCGGCTACACCTTC. As protein: CASSYSSGAGYTF. The chain combines TRBV6-6 with TRBJ1-2, with D possibly TRBD1 on 6 matching bases. The CDR3 extends over 13 amino acids. The V gene's germline CDR1 is MNHNY and CDR2 SVGAGI (reference sequence). Trimming pared 0 bases from V and 8 bases from J, leaving 10 bases between.